Listed below are T cell receptor beta chains from one sample, sequenced in a study of shared clonotypes between healthy human individuals. Produced via immunoSEQ multiplex PCR; TCRdb's table is partial and in-frame only. The table shows 330,000 or so clones, with less than 85% occurring only once. The sample consisted of memory CD4+ T cells sorted from blood. The receptors originated from a man aged 25 to 45 in good health. The CDR3 runs from the conserved cysteine through the conserved F or W. The D gene is left open where the match is weak. Some rows have no size entry. The others give once, few or many, or a class for an expanded clone.

length,size,V,J,D,DNA,CDR3
16,.,TRBV5-8,TRBJ1-4,.,TGTGCCAGCAGCTTGGAATTTACGACAGTATACGAAAAACTGTTTTTT,CASSLEFTTVYEKLFF
14,.,TRBV7-6,TRBJ2-1,.,TGTGCCAGCAGCTTAGCGGGCGGTTCTGGGGAGCAGTTCTTC,CASSLAGGSGEQFF
13,.,TRBV6-4,TRBJ2-7,TRBD2,TGTGCCAGCAGTGCCGAGCGGGGCTACGAGCAGTACTTC,CASSAERGYEQYF
13,.,TRBV6-1,TRBJ2-7,TRBD1,TGTGCCAGCAGAAGACAGGGTTGGTACGAGCAGTACTTC,CASRRQGWYEQYF
13,.,TRBV7-3,TRBJ1-2,TRBD1,TGTGCCAGCAGCCCACAGGGGTTGGAAGGCTACACCTTC,CASSPQGLEGYTF
14,.,TRBV9,TRBJ2-5,.,TGTGCCAGCAGCCGAGGTTCTTACCAAGAGACCCAGTACTTC,CASSRGSYQETQYF
13,.,TRBV30,TRBJ1-4,.,TGTGCCTGGAGTGTAACGGGACTCCGAAAACTGTTTTTT,CAWSVTGLRKLFF
13,.,TRBV4-1,TRBJ1-5,.,TGCGCCAGCAGCTCCGACCTACATCAGCCCCAGCATTTT,CASSSDLHQPQHF
14,.,TRBV19,TRBJ1-1,.,TGTGCCAGTAGTATGCGCACAGGGAACACTGAAGCTTTCTTT,CASSMRTGNTEAFF
13,.,TRBV29-1,TRBJ1-1,.,TGCAGCGTCTCCAGGGAGGCGGACACTGAAGCTTTCTTT,CSVSREADTEAFF
14,.,TRBV6-6,TRBJ2-7,.,TGTGCCAGCAGTTACTCGGTCGCTGTCGTCGAGCAGTACTTC,CASSYSVAVVEQYF
13,.,TRBV2,TRBJ2-5,.,TGTGCCAGCAGTCTGGGGAATGGAGAGACCCAGTACTTC,CASSLGNGETQYF
14,.,TRBV30,TRBJ1-1,.,TGTGCCTGGACCGTGACATGGGGCGCCACTGAAGCTTTCTTT,CAWTVTWGATEAFF
14,.,TRBV5-1,TRBJ2-5,.,TGCGCCAGCAGCTTGGGAGGGAGGATTGAGACCCAGTACTTC,CASSLGGRIETQYF
13,.,TRBV6-5,TRBJ2-7,TRBD1,TGTGCCACCTGGACAGGGAGCTCCTACGAGCAGTACTTC,CATWTGSSYEQYF
14,.,TRBV10-3,TRBJ2-1,TRBD2,TGTGCCATCAGTGAGCGGGAGGGTAAAAATGAGCAGTTCTTC,CAISEREGKNEQFF
18,.,TRBV4-1,TRBJ2-3,TRBD2,TGCGCCAGCAGCCAGGGGATAGCGGGAGGGCCAGTCACAGATACGCAGTATTTT,CASSQGIAGGPVTDTQYF
13,.,TRBV28,TRBJ1-4,.,TGTGCCAGCAGATTACGGATTAATGAAAAACTGTTTTTT,CASRLRINEKLFF
19,.,TRBV5-1,TRBJ2-6,.,TGCGCCAGCAGCACCCCCCCGGGACATCTGCTCTCTGGGGCCAACGTCCTGACTTTC,CASSTPPGHLLSGANVLTF
14,.,TRBV18,TRBJ2-7,.,TGTGCCAGCTCACGGATGGACAGTTCGGACGAGCAGTACTTC,CASSRMDSSDEQYF
14,.,TRBV6-1,TRBJ1-1,TRBD1,TGTGCCACCCAATCACGGGACAGATTGACTGAAGCTTTCTTT,CATQSRDRLTEAFF
12,.,TRBV6-6,TRBJ2-1,.,TGTGCCAGCAGCGCAACCTACAATGAGCAGTTCTTC,CASSATYNEQFF
14,.,TRBV2,TRBJ2-5,.,TGTGCCAGCAGTGAAGGGTCCGCGTCTGAGACCCAGTACTTC,CASSEGSASETQYF
14,.,TRBV6-1,TRBJ2-5,TRBD1,TGTGCCAGCAGTGGACAGGGGACCCAGGGGACCCAGTACTTC,CASSGQGTQGTQYF
11,.,TRBV30,TRBJ1-1,.,TGTGCCTGGAGGGGAGGAGGGGAAGCTTTCTTT,CAWRGGGEAFF
15,.,TRBV5-1,TRBJ1-3,.,TGCGCCAGCAGCGAAGTCACGATGCCTGGAAACACCATATATTTT,CASSEVTMPGNTIYF
16,.,TRBV7-7,TRBJ2-3,TRBD2,TGTGCTAGCAGCCTCGGTGTAGCGGGACCCACAGATACGCAGTATTTT,CASSLGVAGPTDTQYF
14,many,TRBV2,TRBJ2-1,.,TGTGCCAGCCGGACTGTCGTGGCGTACAATGAGCAGTTCTTC,CASRTVVAYNEQFF
14,few,TRBV6-5,TRBJ1-5,TRBD1,TGTGCCAGCAGGGCAGGGGGCGGCAATCAGCCCCAGCATTTT,CASRAGGGNQPQHF
16,.,TRBV10-3,TRBJ2-3,.,TGTGCCATCAGTGAGTCGTGGGGGGCTGCTGTCAGTACGCAGTATTTT,CAISESWGAAVSTQYF
15,once,TRBV29-1,TRBJ2-5,.,TGCAGCGTTAGCGGATACCGAGACAGCCAAGAGACCCAGTACTTC,CSVSGYRDSQETQYF
13,.,TRBV15,TRBJ2-5,.,TGTGCCACCAGCAGAGACGTCGGAGAGACCCAGTACTTC,CATSRDVGETQYF
13,.,TRBV5-1,TRBJ2-7,.,TGCGCCAGCAGCCTGTCCCAAGCCTACGAGCAGTACTTC,CASSLSQAYEQYF
12,.,TRBV14,TRBJ1-2,.,TGTGCCAGCAGCCATGGGGGCCGGGGCCACACCTTC,CASSHGGRGHTF
14,many,TRBV29-1,TRBJ2-7,TRBD1,TGCAGCGTTGGTGGAGGGACAGGGGTCTACGAGCAGTACTTC,CSVGGGTGVYEQYF
15,.,TRBV7-2,TRBJ2-7,TRBD2,TGTGCCAGCAGCTTAACCCCGGGAGGAATCTACGAGCAGTACTTC,CASSLTPGGIYEQYF
14,.,TRBV13,TRBJ1-5,.,TGTGCCAGCCGACAGTACTCCCGCAATCAGCCCCAGCATTTT,CASRQYSRNQPQHF
15,.,TRBV10-1,TRBJ2-2,.,TGCGCCAGCAGCGGGAGTCAAGGGGTCACCGGGGAGCTGTTTTTT,CASSGSQGVTGELFF
10,many,TRBV20-1,TRBJ2-5,.,TGCAGTGCTAACCGGGGGACCCAGTACTTC,CSANRGTQYF
14,.,TRBV5-5,TRBJ2-2,TRBD1,TGTGCCAGCAGCTTTCTACAGGGGCGCGGGGAGCTGTTTTTT,CASSFLQGRGELFF
16,.,TRBV28,TRBJ2-3,TRBD1,TGTGCCAGCAGACCCCCGGACAGGTTACTCACAGATACGCAGTATTTT,CASRPPDRLLTDTQYF
16,many,TRBV10-3,TRBJ2-1,TRBD2,TGTGCCATCAGTGAGTCAATTAGCGGGAGTCGGAATGAGCAGTTCTTC,CAISESISGSRNEQFF
13,once,TRBV27,TRBJ2-7,.,TGTGCCAGCAGTTTCTTAAAAGGGGGGGAGCAGTACTTC,CASSFLKGGEQYF